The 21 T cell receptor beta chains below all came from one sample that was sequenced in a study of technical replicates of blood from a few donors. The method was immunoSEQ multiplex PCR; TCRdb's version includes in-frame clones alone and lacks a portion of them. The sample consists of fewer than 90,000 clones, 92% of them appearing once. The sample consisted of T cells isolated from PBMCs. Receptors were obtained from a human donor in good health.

The CDR3 loop is CASSPKRGGVQETQYF. CDR3 nucleotide sequence: TGTGCCAGCAGTCCCAAAAGGGGTGGGGTCCAAGAGACCCAGTACTTC. This chain uses TRBV25-1 with TRBJ2-5; maybe TRBD1 (5 bases). Trimming removed 5 bases at V and 1 base at J, with 17 bases between. Germline V gives CDR1 MGHDK, CDR2 SYGVNS. The CDR3 spans 16 residues. The full variable domain, rest sourced from reference TRBV25-1 and TRBJ2-5, is EADIYQTPRYLVIGTGKKITLECSQTMGHDKMYWYQQDPGMELHLIHYSYGVNSTEKGDLSSESTVSRIRTEHFPLTLESARPSHTSQYLCASSPKRGGVQETQYFGPGTRLLVL.

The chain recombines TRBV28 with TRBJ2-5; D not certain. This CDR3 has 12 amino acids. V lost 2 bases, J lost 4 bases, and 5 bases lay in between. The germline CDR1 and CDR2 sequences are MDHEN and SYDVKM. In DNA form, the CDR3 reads TGTGCCAGCAGTTTACCCGGAGAGACCCAGTACTTC. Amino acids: CASSLPGETQYF.

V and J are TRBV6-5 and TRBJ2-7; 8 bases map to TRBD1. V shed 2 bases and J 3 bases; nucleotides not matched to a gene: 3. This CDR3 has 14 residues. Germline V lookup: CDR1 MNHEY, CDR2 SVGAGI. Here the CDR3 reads CASSYGGTGYEQYF. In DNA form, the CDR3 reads TGTGCCAGCAGTTACGGGGGGACAGGCTACGAGCAGTACTTC.

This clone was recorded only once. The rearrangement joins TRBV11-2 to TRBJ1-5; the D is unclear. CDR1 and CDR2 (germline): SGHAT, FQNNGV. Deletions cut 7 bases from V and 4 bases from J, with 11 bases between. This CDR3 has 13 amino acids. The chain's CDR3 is CASTPSTNQPQHF. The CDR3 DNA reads TGTGCCAGCACGCCCTCCACTAATCAGCCCCAGCATTTT.

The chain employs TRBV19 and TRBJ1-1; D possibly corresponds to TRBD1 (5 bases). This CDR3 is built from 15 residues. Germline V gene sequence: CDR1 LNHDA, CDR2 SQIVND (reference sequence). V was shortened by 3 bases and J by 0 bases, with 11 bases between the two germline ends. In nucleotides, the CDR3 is TGTGCCAGTAGTATTGGGGCCAGTTTGAACACTGAAGCTTTCTTT. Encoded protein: CASSIGASLNTEAFF.

The CDR3 DNA reads as TGTGCCAGTAGTGGTCTAGGAGGAGTGGGGGAGACCCAGTACTTC. The encoded protein is CASSGLGGVGETQYF. The rearrangement joins TRBV19 to TRBJ2-5, with D possibly TRBD2 on 5 matching bases. Germline-derived CDR1 and CDR2 are LNHDA and SQIVND (reference sequence). The CDR3 runs to 15 residues. Trimming cost V 5 bases and J 5 bases, with 18 bases left between them.

CDR3 region: CASSLDQSSGNTIYF. The CDR3 DNA sequence: TGTGCCAGCAGCTTAGATCAGTCCTCTGGAAACACCATATATTTT. The chain links TRBV11-3 to TRBJ1-3; no reliable D call. CDR1 is SGHNT, CDR2 YENEEA, per germline. The length of the CDR3 is 15 residues. Trimming removed 0 bases from V and 0 bases from J, with 6 bases in between.

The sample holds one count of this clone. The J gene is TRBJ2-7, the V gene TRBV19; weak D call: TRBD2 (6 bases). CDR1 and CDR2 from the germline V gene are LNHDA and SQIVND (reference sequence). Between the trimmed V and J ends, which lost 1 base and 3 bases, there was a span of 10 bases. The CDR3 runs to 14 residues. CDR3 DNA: TGTGCCAGTAGTATAGCTGCGGGGTTCTACGAGCAGTACTTC. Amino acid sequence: CASSIAAGFYEQYF.

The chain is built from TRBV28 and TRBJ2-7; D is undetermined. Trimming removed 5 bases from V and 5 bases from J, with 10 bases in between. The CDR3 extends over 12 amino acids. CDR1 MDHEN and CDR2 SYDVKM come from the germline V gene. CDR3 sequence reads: CASSPQSDEQYF. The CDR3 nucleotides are TGTGCCAGCAGTCCACAGTCCGACGAGCAGTACTTC.

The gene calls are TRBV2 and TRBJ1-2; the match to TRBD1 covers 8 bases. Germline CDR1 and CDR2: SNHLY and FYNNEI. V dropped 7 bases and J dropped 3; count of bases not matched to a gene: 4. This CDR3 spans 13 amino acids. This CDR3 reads CASIGQGDYGYTF. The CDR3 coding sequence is TGTGCCAGCATTGGACAGGGAGACTATGGCTACACCTTC.

The CDR3 DNA follows: TGTGCCAGCAGCCAGGACCAGGGGGCGGACATTCAGTACTTC. Its translation: CASSQDQGADIQYF. The chain carries TRBV5-4 and TRBJ2-4, with TRBD1 identical over 8 bases. This CDR3 has 14 residues. Germline V gene lookup returns CDR1 SGHNT and CDR2 YYREEE (reference sequence). The ends lost 4 bases at V and 8 bases at J; junction bases unmatched: 8. Together with reference TRBV5-4 and TRBJ2-4, the CDR3 gives the full variable domain: ETGVTQSPTHLIKTRGQQVTLRCSSQSGHNTVSWYQQALGQGPQFIFQYYREEENGRGNFPPRFSGLQFPNYSSELNVNALELDDSALYLCASSQDQGADIQYFGAGTRLSVL.

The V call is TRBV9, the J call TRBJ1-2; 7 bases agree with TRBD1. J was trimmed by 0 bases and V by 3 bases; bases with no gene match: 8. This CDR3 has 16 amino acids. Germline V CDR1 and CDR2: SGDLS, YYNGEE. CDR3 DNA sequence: TGTGCCAGCAGCGGCGGGACAGAGAGATCTAACTATGGCTACACCTTC. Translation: CASSGGTERSNYGYTF.

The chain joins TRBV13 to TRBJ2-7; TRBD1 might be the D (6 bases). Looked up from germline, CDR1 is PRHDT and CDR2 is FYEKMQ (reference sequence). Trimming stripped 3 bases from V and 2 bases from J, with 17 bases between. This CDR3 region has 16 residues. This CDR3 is CASSLSETGLTYEQYF. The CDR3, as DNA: TGTGCCAGCAGCTTGTCCGAAACAGGGCTAACCTACGAGCAGTACTTC.

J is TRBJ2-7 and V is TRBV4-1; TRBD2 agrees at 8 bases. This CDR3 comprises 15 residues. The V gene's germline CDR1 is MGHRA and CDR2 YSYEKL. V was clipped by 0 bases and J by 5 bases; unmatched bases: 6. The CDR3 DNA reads TGCGCCAGCAGCCAAGAGTCGGGAGGGACCGACGAGCAGTACTTC. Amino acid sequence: CASSQESGGTDEQYF.

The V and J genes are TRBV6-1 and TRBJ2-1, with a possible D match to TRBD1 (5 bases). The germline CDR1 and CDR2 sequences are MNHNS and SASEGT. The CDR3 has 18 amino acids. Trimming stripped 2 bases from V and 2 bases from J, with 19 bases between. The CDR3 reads CASSENRPVVLTYNEQFF. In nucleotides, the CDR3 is TGTGCCAGCAGTGAAAACAGGCCCGTAGTCTTAACCTACAATGAGCAGTTCTTC.

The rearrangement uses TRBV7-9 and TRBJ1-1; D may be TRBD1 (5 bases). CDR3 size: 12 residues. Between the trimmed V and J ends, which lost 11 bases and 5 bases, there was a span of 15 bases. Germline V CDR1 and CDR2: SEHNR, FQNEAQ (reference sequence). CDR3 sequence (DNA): TGTGCCCGATCCCCATCAGGGACTGAAGCTTTCTTT. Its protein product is CARSPSGTEAFF.

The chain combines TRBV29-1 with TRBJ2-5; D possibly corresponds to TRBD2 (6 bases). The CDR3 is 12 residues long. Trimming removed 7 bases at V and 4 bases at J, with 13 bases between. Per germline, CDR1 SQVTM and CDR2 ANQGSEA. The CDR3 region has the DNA TGCAGCGGGACCGGGAGAAGAGAGACCCAGTACTTC. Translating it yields CSGTGRRETQYF.

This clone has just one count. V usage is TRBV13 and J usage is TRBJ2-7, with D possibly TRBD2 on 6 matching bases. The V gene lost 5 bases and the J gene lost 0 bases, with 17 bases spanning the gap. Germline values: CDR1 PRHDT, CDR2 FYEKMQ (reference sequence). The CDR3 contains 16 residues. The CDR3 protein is CASSLRRLDISYEQYF. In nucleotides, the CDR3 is TGTGCCAGCAGCCTAAGACGACTAGATATCTCCTACGAGCAGTACTTC.

CDR3 residues: CASSYWRTGRTGELFF. For the CDR3, the DNA is TGTGCCAGCAGTTACTGGCGTACAGGAAGGACCGGGGAGCTGTTTTTT. This chain uses TRBV6-5 with TRBJ2-2; D is possibly TRBD1 (5 bases). The CDR3 consists of 16 residues. In germline, CDR1 is MNHEY, CDR2 SVGAGI. V gave up 1 base and J gave up 5 bases, with 14 bases separating them.

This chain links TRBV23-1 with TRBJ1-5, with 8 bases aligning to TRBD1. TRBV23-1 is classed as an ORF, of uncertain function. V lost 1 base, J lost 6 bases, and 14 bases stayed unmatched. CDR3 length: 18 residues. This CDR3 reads CASSQYSTRQGLGQPQHF. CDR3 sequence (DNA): TGCGCCAGCAGTCAATACTCGACGAGACAGGGGTTGGGTCAGCCCCAGCATTTT.

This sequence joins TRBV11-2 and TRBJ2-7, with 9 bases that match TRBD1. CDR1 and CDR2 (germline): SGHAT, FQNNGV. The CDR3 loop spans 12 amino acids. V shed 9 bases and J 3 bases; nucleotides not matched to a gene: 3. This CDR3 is CASRGQGYEQYF. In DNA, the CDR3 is TGTGCCAGTAGGGGACAGGGCTACGAGCAGTACTTC.